This passage covers 14 T cell receptor beta chains from one sample sequenced in a study of PD-1 blockade in classical Hodgkin lymphoma. Each patient experienced a relapse that followed autologous stem cell transplantation, and brentuximab vedotin exposure varied. Sequencing used immunoSEQ multiplex PCR; TCRdb keeps in-frame clones, though not all of them. This repertoire shows more than 40,000 clones, approximately 83% found once; its top ten account for 20% to 25%. This material consisted of peripheral blood mononuclear cells (PBMCs), taken at baseline. The receptors stem from a human donor with classical Hodgkin lymphoma.

Here the CDR3 DNA reads TGTGCCAGCAGCGCGTTGACAACACCGAACACTGAAGCTTTCTTT. It yields the protein CASSALTTPNTEAFF. The rearrangement links TRBV9 to TRBJ1-1; D remains ambiguous. The CDR3 extends over 15 amino acids. CDR1 is SGDLS, CDR2 YYNGEE, per germline. Trimming pared 3 bases from V and 1 base from J, leaving 13 bases between.

This chain links TRBV6-6 with TRBJ1-2; D possibly corresponds to TRBD1 (6 bases). This CDR3 has 13 amino acids. In germline, CDR1 is MNHNY, CDR2 SVGAGI (reference sequence). Trimming removed 6 bases at V and 5 bases at J, with 13 bases between. CDR3 amino acids: CASRLQGQYGYTF. The CDR3 bases are TGTGCCAGCAGGTTGCAGGGGCAATATGGCTACACCTTC.

The CDR3 DNA reads as TGTGCCAGCAGTGGATACAGGGACCGCTCTGGGGCCAACGTCCTGACTTTC. It codes for CASSGYRDRSGANVLTF. The gene calls are TRBV6-1 and TRBJ2-6, with a weak D call TRBD1 (6 bases). The V and J ends lost 4 bases and 0 bases respectively, with 13 bases between them. The CDR3 totals 17 residues. Germline V gene data show CDR1 as MNHNS and CDR2 as SASEGT.

This clone was seen a handful of times. The gene calls are TRBV28 and TRBJ1-2; TRBD1 agrees at 7 bases. Germline CDR1 reads MDHEN; CDR2 reads SYDVKM. V gave up 5 bases and J gave up 3 bases; unmatched junction bases: 12. The CDR3 has 16 amino acids. The CDR3 loop is CASSLPRQGSDYGYTF. The DNA for the CDR3 is TGTGCCAGCAGTCTGCCCCGACAGGGATCGGACTATGGCTACACCTTC.

The rearrangement links TRBV14 to TRBJ1-2, with 8 bases lining up with TRBD1. Per germline, CDR1 SGHDN and CDR2 FVKESK. CDR3 length: 14 amino acids. V was pared by 1 base and J by 4 bases, with 2 bases of the junction left unmatched. In DNA, the CDR3 is TGTGCCAGCAGCCAAGTAACAGGGGGCTATGGCTACACCTTC. Protein: CASSQVTGGYGYTF.

The chain is built from TRBV27 and TRBJ1-2, with TRBD1 identical over 10 bases. The V gene end was trimmed by 6 bases and the J gene end by 8 bases; junction bases not matched to a gene: 12. The CDR3 length is 15 residues. Germline CDR1 reads MNHEY; CDR2 reads SMNVEV (reference sequence). CDR3 DNA sequence: TGTGCCAGCAGGCCCGGGACAGGGGCTTTCTTAGGCTACACCTTC. As protein: CASRPGTGAFLGYTF.

The gene calls are TRBV11-2 and TRBJ1-1; maybe TRBD1 (6 bases). This CDR3 has 14 residues. In germline, CDR1 is SGHAT, CDR2 FQNNGV. Trimming shortened V by 5 bases and J by 6 bases, and 16 bases separated the two germline ends. For the CDR3, the DNA is TGTGCCAGCAGCCGAGACAGGTCGAGCGCTGAAGCTTTCTTT. This translates into CASSRDRSSAEAFF.

About this clone: The junction departs from germline at one end; a sequencing error may be responsible. The chain has TRBV7-2 and TRBJ1-2, with no clear D. CDR3 length equals 13 residues. CDR1 SGHTA and CDR2 FQGNSA come from the germline V gene. The CDR3, as DNA: TGTGCCAGCAGCTTAGGCTTGGCGGCCAGCCACATCTTC. This sequence encodes CASSLGLAASHIF.

J is TRBJ1-2 and V is TRBV28; no reliable D call. CDR3 length: 15 amino acids. CDR1 MDHEN and CDR2 SYDVKM come from the germline V gene. The V gene lost 8 bases and the J gene lost 7 bases, with 23 bases spanning the gap. Written as DNA, the CDR3 is TGTGCCAGCGGGCAGACCGGGCTTGGAGATCGTGGCTACACCTTC. Its translation is CASGQTGLGDRGYTF.

The gene calls are TRBV5-4 and TRBJ2-7, with 9 bases lining up with TRBD1. Germline lookup yields CDR1 SGHNT and CDR2 YYREEE (reference sequence). CDR3 length: 15 residues. V dropped 4 bases and J dropped 3; count of bases not matched to a gene: 8. CDR3 coding DNA: TGTGCCAGCAGCCCGCCGGGACAGGGATACTACGAGCAGTACTTC. Its protein product is CASSPPGQGYYEQYF. The full variable domain, in which reference TRBV5-4 and TRBJ2-7 provide the parts outside the CDR3, is ETGVTQSPTHLIKTRGQQVTLRCSSQSGHNTVSWYQQALGQGPQFIFQYYREEENGRGNFPPRFSGLQFPNYSSELNVNALELDDSALYLCASSPPGQGYYEQYFGPGTRLTVT.

This clone was found a few times. The rearrangement links TRBV9 to TRBJ2-3; TRBD2 is a possible D gene (7 bases). The CDR3 is made up of 16 amino acids. V lost 3 bases to trimming and J lost 5 bases, with 19 bases between them. Germline V gene sequence: CDR1 SGDLS, CDR2 YYNGEE. The CDR3 coding sequence is TGTGCCAGCAGCGACTCGGGGGGCATGTCCGTAGATACGCAGTATTTT. It encodes CASSDSGGMSVDTQYF.

This chain connects TRBV6-1 to TRBJ1-4; 9 bases align to TRBD1. The J segment lost 7 bases and the V segment lost 2 bases, leaving 11 bases of the junction unmatched. This CDR3 region has 17 residues. Looked up from germline, CDR1 is MNHNS and CDR2 is SASEGT. The CDR3, as DNA: TGTGCCAGCAGTGAATTCAGGACAGGGGAGAGGGGTGAAAAACTGTTTTTT. It translates to CASSEFRTGERGEKLFF.

This clone was counted between two and nine times. V is TRBV6-1 and J is TRBJ2-7; D unresolved. CDR1 and CDR2 (germline): MNHNS, SASEGT. Trimming stripped 3 bases from V and 4 bases from J, with 16 bases between. The CDR3 totals 15 residues. CDR3 residues: CASSEGPIYPYEQYF. CDR3 DNA sequence: TGTGCCAGCAGTGAGGGTCCCATTTACCCTTACGAGCAGTACTTC.

The V and J genes are TRBV11-2 and TRBJ2-1; a possible D gene is TRBD2 (6 bases). In germline, CDR1 is SGHAT, CDR2 FQNNGV. This CDR3 has 19 residues. Trimming took off 3 bases at V and 0 bases at J, with 21 bases between the two ends. The CDR3 sequence: CASSLLRGWDLSSYNEQFF. The CDR3 nucleotides are TGTGCCAGCAGCTTGCTGCGGGGATGGGATCTCAGCTCCTACAATGAGCAGTTCTTC.